The clone carrying this T cell receptor (beta chain) has only a few counts. Repertoires were generated with immunoSEQ multiplex PCR, while TCRdb's copy carries only in-frame clones and drops some. Among about 45,000 clones, roughly 80% were seen once, and the ten largest hold approximately 1.2%. The data belong to a study of preoperative IRX-2 immunotherapy in early breast cancer. The CDR3 is made up of 15 amino acids. Per germline, CDR1 MNHGY and CDR2 SAAAGT. The V gene lost 5 bases and the J gene lost 6 bases, with 20 bases spanning the gap. Treatment specified: preoperative locoregional IRX-2 cytokine immunotherapy. Samples came from a phase Ib trial of preoperative locoregional IRX-2 cytokine immunotherapy.

The source of this sequence is a human donor with breast cancer. The genes are TRBV6-8 and TRBJ2-7; no clear D gene. The input for sequencing was tumor tissue, taken after IRX-2 immunotherapy. Here the CDR3 reads CASSDDSVHKGEQYF. DNA for the CDR3: TGTGCCAGCAGTGACGACTCCGTCCACAAGGGCGAGCAGTACTTC.